This entry is about one T cell receptor beta chain. The antigen remains unidentified. One end of the junction is discordant with germline, which a read error may explain. This entry is derived from a study of cytomegalovirus exposure and HLA in healthy donors. This PCR relied on a set of 60 Vbeta primers and 13 Jbeta primers. The assay was immunoSEQ multiplex PCR, and TCRdb's table has in-frame clones only and misses some. This table holds 150,000 to 200,000 clones, 81% found once. CDR1 and CDR2 (germline): LGHNA, YSLEER. This CDR3 region has 19 residues. Healthy bone marrow donors formed the donor group. Study-level points and caveats: The classifier reportedly diagnosed cytomegalovirus status with high sensitivity and specificity. The study dropped some indistinguishable V segments, TRBV6-2 and TRBV6-3 among them.

The gene calls are TRBV4-3 and TRBJ2-3, with TRBD2 matching 12 bases. The source material was PBMCs. The origin of this receptor is a man aged 50-60 years in good health and CMV-seronegative. CDR3 residues: CASSQDKLAGGRSTGTQYF. CDR3 bases: TGCGCCAGCAGCCAAGATAAACTAGCGGGGGGTCGTAGCACAGGTACGCAGTATTTT.